The clone carrying this TCR beta chain has a handful of counts. Its specificity is not known. The repertoire was sequenced with immunoSEQ multiplex PCR; TCRdb's copy has only in-frame clones and lacks some. The repertoire holds more than 4,000 clones, around nine tenths seen once, with 13% in the top ten. Looked up from germline, CDR1 is SEHNR and CDR2 is FQNEAQ (reference sequence). The CDR3 sequence is 14 residues long. Trimming cost V 1 base and J 10 bases, with 14 bases left between them. This sample is part of a study of brain metastases from non-small cell lung cancer. General observations from the study: Metastases had sparse T cells but largely shared repertoires with primaries.

The sequenced sample was tissue from a brain metastasis. The sequence was obtained from a donor at least 40 years old with non-small cell lung cancer. The chain employs TRBV7-9 and TRBJ2-1; D not resolved. The CDR3 protein is CASSLEGKSGEQFF. CDR3 DNA sequence: TGTGCCAGCAGCTTAGAGGGCAAGTCGGGCGAGCAGTTCTTC.